This TCR beta chain came from a study of CXCR3-negative and CXCR3-positive naive CD8 T cells. Each TRB cDNA library was prepared by 5' RACE (with UMI labels). TCRdb reprocessed the 5' RACE reads, with one entry per CDR3 protein and no DNA. In all, the sample yields roughly 28,000 distinct CDR3 sequences. Findings and limits, study-wide: Researchers reported similar TRBV-TRBJ usage in naive CXCR3-negative and CXCR3-positive cells, though memory differed. Across naive subsets, surface CD5 expression was comparable, and TCR strength was inferred from properties of the TRB CDR3.

Concerning this clonotype: As yet, its antigen is unknown.

This sequence was found in a human donor in good health. Some clones in this sample may be carry-over from other donors' samples. The material sequenced was memory CD8+ T cells from blood.

Here the CDR3 reads CASTPRVGEKLFF. The rearrangement links TRBV28 to TRBJ1-4; TCRdb selects TRBD1, and the lack of DNA leaves this call unchecked. Germline CDR1 and CDR2: MDHEN and SYDVKM. The CDR3 consists of 13 residues.